A selection of T cell receptor beta chains follows, all from one sample in a study of cytomegalovirus exposure and HLA in healthy donors. Sequenced by immunoSEQ multiplex PCR; TCRdb stores in-frame clones only, minus some. The top ten clones hold about 1.7% of a sample with around 150,000 clones, nearly 80% of them seen once. The sample consisted of PBMCs. These receptors originate from a woman aged 30 to 39 in good health and CMV-seronegative. The CDR3 runs from the conserved cysteine through the conserved F or W. D genes are given only for firm matches. Only some rows state a clone size, as once, few, many or a class for expanded clones.

TRBV6-1	TRBJ1-6	TRBD1	.	TGTGCCAGCAGTGGCCGGGACAGTAATTCACCCCTCCACTTT	CASSGRDSNSPLHF
TRBV7-3	TRBJ1-1	TRBD1	.	TGTGCCAGCAGCTTACGCCCAGGGGACAGGGCACTCGAAGCTTTCTTT	CASSLRPGDRALEAFF
TRBV6-5	TRBJ1-5	.	.	TGTGCCAGCAGTTACGGCAGGGGAGTTCAGCCCCAGCATTTT	CASSYGRGVQPQHF
TRBV30	TRBJ2-2	TRBD2	.	TGTGCCGGGAGGGTACACCGTTTTACCGGGGAGCTGTTTTTT	CAGRVHRFTGELFF
TRBV9	TRBJ1-2	.	.	TGTGCCAGCAGCCCCAGCATCGTGACAGACGAGGGCTACACCTTC	CASSPSIVTDEGYTF
TRBV11-3	TRBJ2-2	.	.	TGTGCCAGCAGCTTGGCCACAGGAGTATCGAACACCGGGGAGCTGTTTTTT	CASSLATGVSNTGELFF
TRBV6-5	TRBJ1-2	.	.	TGTGCCAGCAGTGAAACGGTCTATGGCTACACCTTC	CASSETVYGYTF
TRBV2	TRBJ2-3	TRBD2	.	TGTGCCAGCAGTGAAGATAGCGGGGGGATGACAGATACGCAGTATTTT	CASSEDSGGMTDTQYF
TRBV5-1	TRBJ1-1	.	.	TGCGCCAGTCGACCGGTAGGGGCGACTGAAGCTTTCTTT	CASRPVGATEAFF
TRBV5-1	TRBJ2-5	.	few	TGCGCCAGCAGCTTGACGGGGAGGGGGGAGACCCAGTACTTC	CASSLTGRGETQYF
TRBV5-8	TRBJ1-2	.	.	TGTGCCAGCACCTCCCCCGGGGGGAAGAGTGGCTACACCTTC	CASTSPGGKSGYTF
TRBV7-8	TRBJ1-1	TRBD1	.	TGTGCCAGCAGCTTAGGGGCAGGGGGAGAAGCTTTCTTT	CASSLGAGGEAFF
TRBV4-1	TRBJ1-6	.	.	TGCGCCAGCAGCCAAGGAATGGGAGATTCACCCCTCCACTTT	CASSQGMGDSPLHF
TRBV7-9	TRBJ2-1	.	.	TGTGCCAGCAGCTTATGGCCTTCTCAGACGGGGAGGCCTCGGAATGAGCAGTTCTTC	CASSLWPSQTGRPRNEQFF
TRBV27	TRBJ2-2	.	once	TGTGCCAGCAGTTTATCCGGGGGGCTAGTAATAGGGGAGCTGTTTTTC	CASSLSGGLVIGELFF
TRBV7-8	TRBJ2-5	TRBD2	.	TGTGCCAGCAGCCACCGGACTAGCGGACAAGAGACCCAGTACTTC	CASSHRTSGQETQYF
TRBV14	TRBJ1-4	TRBD1	.	TGTGCCAGCAGCCGAGGCCTCGGGACAGTTAATGAAAAACTGTTTTTT	CASSRGLGTVNEKLFF
TRBV7-7	TRBJ2-2	.	.	TGTGCTAGCAGCTGGGGCAGGGAAGGCACCGGGGAGCTGTTTTTT	CASSWGREGTGELFF
TRBV5-1	TRBJ1-6	TRBD1	.	TGCGCCAGCAGCTTGGTGACAGGGAGGAATTCACCCCTCCACTTT	CASSLVTGRNSPLHF
TRBV4-1	TRBJ2-3	.	.	TGCGCCAGCAGCCAAGGGGCGCTCGGCACAGATACGCAGTATTTT	CASSQGALGTDTQYF
TRBV6-5	TRBJ1-2	.	.	TGTGCCAGCAGACTCGAACCGGGGGGCGATGGCTACACCTTC	CASRLEPGGDGYTF
TRBV5-1	TRBJ2-6	.	few	TGCGCCAGCAGCTTGGAATCTACTGGGGCCAACGTCCTGACTTTC	CASSLESTGANVLTF
TRBV10-3	TRBJ1-1	TRBD1	few	TGTGCCATTAAACAGGGGATGAACACTGAAGCTTTCTTT	CAIKQGMNTEAFF
TRBV15	TRBJ2-2	TRBD1	.	TGTGCCACCAAGAGACAGGGCGCCGGGGAGCTGTTTTTT	CATKRQGAGELFF
TRBV11-2	TRBJ2-3	TRBD2	.	TGTGCCAGCAGCTTAAGTAGCGGGGGGCATCGCACAGATACGCAGTATTTT	CASSLSSGGHRTDTQYF
TRBV29-1	TRBJ2-3	TRBD2	once	TGCAGCGTTGGAACCCCACTAGCGGGGTTTCAGTATTTT	CSVGTPLAGFQYF
TRBV11-2	TRBJ1-2	.	.	TGTGCCAGCAGCTTAGGGGAGGGGTCACCATATGGCTACACCTTC	CASSLGEGSPYGYTF
TRBV9	TRBJ2-1	TRBD2	few	TGTGCCAGCAGCGTAGTCGGGGGGGGATCAAATGAGCAGTTCTTC	CASSVVGGGSNEQFF
TRBV5-3	TRBJ1-2	.	.	TGTGCCAGAAGCGCCGTGGGGGGGAACTACTGCGGCTACACCTTC	CARSAVGGNYCGYTF
TRBV2	TRBJ2-1	.	once	TGTGCCAGCAGTGACCCCAGCGCGAACGACGAGCAGTTCTTC	CASSDPSANDEQFF
TRBV27	TRBJ2-6	TRBD1	few	TGTGCCAGCAGCCAATATCCGGGACAGGTCCTCTCTGGGGCCAACGTCCTGACTTTC	CASSQYPGQVLSGANVLTF
TRBV6-5	TRBJ2-7	.	few	TGTGCCAGCAGTTACTCGGAACAGGGCGAGCAGTACTTC	CASSYSEQGEQYF
TRBV19	TRBJ1-1	TRBD1	few	TGTGCCAGTAGTACCCCCGGGACAGGGGGCCTGGCGAACACTGAAGCTTTCTTT	CASSTPGTGGLANTEAFF